These 10 T cell receptor beta chains originate from one sample sequenced in a study of blood T cell repertoires in COVID-19. Sequencing used immunoSEQ multiplex PCR; TCRdb keeps in-frame clones, though not all of them. The sample lists 110,000 to 150,000 clones, around 80% occurring once. Specimen: PBMCs or T cells enriched from blood (not recorded which). The origin of the receptors is a woman aged 18 to 35 who had been exposed to COVID-19.

This chain connects TRBV19 to TRBJ1-1, with 9 bases that match TRBD1. The CDR3 spans 15 residues. V lost 4 bases, J lost 1 base, and 4 bases stayed unmatched. CDR1 LNHDA and CDR2 SQIVND come from the germline V gene (reference sequence). The CDR3 sequence: CASSTPGQGNTEAFF. Here the CDR3 DNA reads TGTGCCAGTAGTACACCGGGACAGGGGAACACTGAAGCTTTCTTT.

The chain has TRBV7-6 and TRBJ2-2; no definite D call. The CDR3 is 13 amino acids. Germline V lookup: CDR1 SGHVS, CDR2 FNYEAQ. Deletions cut 5 bases from V and 0 bases from J, with 4 bases between. The CDR3 loop reads CASSNSNTGELFF. In DNA, the CDR3 is TGTGCCAGCAGCAACTCGAACACCGGGGAGCTGTTTTTT.

This clone has a handful of counts. The V gene is TRBV27, the J gene TRBJ2-7, with TRBD1 identical over 9 bases. The length of the CDR3 is 14 residues. V was pared by 8 bases and J by 6 bases, with 11 bases of the junction left unmatched. Germline loops: CDR1 MNHEY, CDR2 SMNVEV (reference sequence). The CDR3, as DNA: TGTGCCAGCGGACCACAGGGGGCGCGGATCGAGCAGTACTTC. This translates into CASGPQGARIEQYF.

CDR3 sequence: CASAGQPNTEAFF. The CDR3 region has the DNA TGCGCCAGCGCGGGACAGCCGAACACTGAAGCTTTCTTT. The chain carries TRBV10-1 and TRBJ1-1; 7 bases line up with TRBD1. Losses at the gene ends were 8 bases for V and 1 base for J; bases not matched to a gene: 4. Looked up from germline, CDR1 is WNHNN and CDR2 is SYGVQD (reference sequence). This CDR3 spans 13 amino acids.

The rearrangement uses TRBV5-1 and TRBJ2-7, with D unclear. Trimming took 2 bases from V and 0 from J, leaving 6 bases between them. The length of the CDR3 is 13 residues. The germline V gene has CDR1 SGHRS and CDR2 YFSETQ. CDR3 sequence (DNA): TGCGCCAGCAGCTTTTCTAGCTCCTACGAGCAGTACTTC. It codes for CASSFSSSYEQYF.

This rearrangement joins TRBV30 to TRBJ2-3; 8 bases fit TRBD2. The germline V gene encodes CDR1 GTSNPN and CDR2 SVGIG (reference sequence). J lost 1 base, V lost 0 bases, and 3 bases had no gene match. CDR3 length: 15 residues. CDR3 DNA: TGTGCCTGGAGTGTAGAGACTAGCGGCACAGATACGCAGTATTTT. It yields the protein CAWSVETSGTDTQYF.

The sample holds one count of this clone. The chain is built from TRBV5-1 and TRBJ2-2; perhaps TRBD2 as D (5 bases). The CDR3 runs 15 residues. Between the trimmed V and J ends, which lost 2 bases and 1 base, there was a span of 9 bases. Germline V CDR1 and CDR2: SGHRS, YFSETQ. The CDR3 coding sequence is TGCGCCAGCAGCTTAGGTAGCGAGAACACCGGGGAGCTGTTTTTT. Protein product: CASSLGSENTGELFF.

The chain has TRBV7-9 and TRBJ2-1; 9 bases fit TRBD2. Germline V gene data show CDR1 as SEHNR and CDR2 as FQNEAQ (reference sequence). The trim removed 6 bases at V and 4 bases at J, leaving 10 bases unmatched. This CDR3 has 16 amino acids. CDR3 sequence: CASSYHSGSEYNEQFF. CDR3 sequence (DNA): TGTGCCAGCAGTTATCATAGCGGGAGCGAGTACAATGAGCAGTTCTTC.

This rearrangement joins TRBV5-6 to TRBJ2-7; TRBD2 matches at 7 bases. The germline V gene encodes CDR1 SGHDT and CDR2 YYEEEE. The trim removed 2 bases at V and 4 bases at J, leaving 3 bases unmatched. The CDR3 length is 13 residues. In DNA form, the CDR3 reads TGTGCCAGCAGCTTAGCGGGGAGATACGAGCAGTACTTC. Residues: CASSLAGRYEQYF.

This clone was detected many times. This chain connects TRBV11-2 to TRBJ1-6, with TRBD1 matching 7 bases. CDR3 length equals 14 residues. The V segment lost 1 base and the J segment 9 bases; nucleotides outside the gene matches: 3. The germline gives CDR1 SGHAT, CDR2 FQNNGV. This CDR3 is CASSLGGGSSPLHF. Here the CDR3 DNA reads TGTGCCAGCAGCTTAGGAGGGGGCTCTTCACCCCTCCACTTT.